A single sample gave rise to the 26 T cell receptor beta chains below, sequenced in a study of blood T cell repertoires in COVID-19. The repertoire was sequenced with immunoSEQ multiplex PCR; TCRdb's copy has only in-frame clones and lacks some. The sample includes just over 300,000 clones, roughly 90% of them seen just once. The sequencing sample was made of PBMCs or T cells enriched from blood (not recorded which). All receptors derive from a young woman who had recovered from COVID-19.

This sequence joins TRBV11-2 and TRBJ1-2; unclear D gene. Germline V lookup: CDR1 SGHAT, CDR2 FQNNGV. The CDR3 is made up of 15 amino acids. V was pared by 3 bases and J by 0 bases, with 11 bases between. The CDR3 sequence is CASSFDLRTNYGYTF. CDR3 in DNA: TGTGCCAGCAGCTTCGACCTGCGGACTAACTATGGCTACACCTTC. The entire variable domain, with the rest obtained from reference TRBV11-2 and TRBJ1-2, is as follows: EAGVAQSPRYKIIEKRQSVAFWCNPISGHATLYWYQQILGQGPKLLIQFQNNGVVDDSQLPKDRFSAERLKGVDSTLKIQPAKLEDSAVYLCASSFDLRTNYGYTFGSGTRLTVV.

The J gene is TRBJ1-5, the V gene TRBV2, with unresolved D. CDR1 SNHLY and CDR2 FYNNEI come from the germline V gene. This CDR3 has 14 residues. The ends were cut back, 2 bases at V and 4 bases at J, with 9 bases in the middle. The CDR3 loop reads CASSELGRNQPQHF. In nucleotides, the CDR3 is TGTGCCAGCAGTGAATTGGGCAGGAATCAGCCCCAGCATTTT.

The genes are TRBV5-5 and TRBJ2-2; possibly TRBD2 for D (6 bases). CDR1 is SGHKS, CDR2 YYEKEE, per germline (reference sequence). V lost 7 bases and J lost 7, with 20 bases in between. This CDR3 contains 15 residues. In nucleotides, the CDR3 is TGTGCCAGCTCGAGGGGACTTCTTTCTAACGGGGAGCTGTTTTTT. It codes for CASSRGLLSNGELFF. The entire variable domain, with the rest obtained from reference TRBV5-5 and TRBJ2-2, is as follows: DAGVTQSPTHLIKTRGQQVTLRCSPISGHKSVSWYQQVLGQGPQFIFQYYEKEERGRGNFPDRFSARQFPNYSSELNVNALLLGDSALYLCASSRGLLSNGELFFGEGSRLTVL.

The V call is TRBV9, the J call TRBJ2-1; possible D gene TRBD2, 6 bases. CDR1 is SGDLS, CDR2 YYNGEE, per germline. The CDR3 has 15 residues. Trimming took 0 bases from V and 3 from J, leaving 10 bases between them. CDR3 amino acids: CASSVVASVYNEQFF. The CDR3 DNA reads TGTGCCAGCAGCGTAGTGGCTAGCGTCTACAATGAGCAGTTCTTC.

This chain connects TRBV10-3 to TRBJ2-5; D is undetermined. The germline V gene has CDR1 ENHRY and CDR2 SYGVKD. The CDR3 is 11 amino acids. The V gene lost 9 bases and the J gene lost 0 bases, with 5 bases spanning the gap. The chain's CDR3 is CAISDQETQYF. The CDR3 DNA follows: TGTGCCATATCGGACCAAGAGACCCAGTACTTC.

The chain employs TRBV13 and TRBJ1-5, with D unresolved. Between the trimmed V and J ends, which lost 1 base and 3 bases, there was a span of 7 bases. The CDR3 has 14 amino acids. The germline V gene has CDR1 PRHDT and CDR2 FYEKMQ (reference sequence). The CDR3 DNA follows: TGTGCCAGCAGCTTAGCCGGGTACAATCAGCCCCAGCATTTT. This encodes CASSLAGYNQPQHF.

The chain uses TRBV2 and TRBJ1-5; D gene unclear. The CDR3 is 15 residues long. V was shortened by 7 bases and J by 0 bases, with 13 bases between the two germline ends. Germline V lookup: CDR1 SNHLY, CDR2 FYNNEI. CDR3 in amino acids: CASIGKQNSNQPQHF. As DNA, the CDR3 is TGTGCCAGCATCGGGAAGCAGAATAGCAATCAGCCCCAGCATTTT.

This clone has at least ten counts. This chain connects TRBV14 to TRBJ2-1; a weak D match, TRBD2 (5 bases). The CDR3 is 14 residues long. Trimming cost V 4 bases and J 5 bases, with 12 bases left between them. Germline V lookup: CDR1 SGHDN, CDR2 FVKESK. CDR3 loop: CASSLIAINNEQFF. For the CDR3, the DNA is TGTGCCAGCAGCCTCATAGCGATAAACAATGAGCAGTTCTTC.

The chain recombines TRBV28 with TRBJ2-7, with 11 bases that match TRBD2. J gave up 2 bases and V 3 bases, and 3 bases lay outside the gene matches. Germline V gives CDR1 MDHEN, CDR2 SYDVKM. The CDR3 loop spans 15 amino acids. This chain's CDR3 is CASSFRLAGTYEQYF. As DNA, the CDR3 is TGTGCCAGCAGTTTCAGACTAGCGGGAACCTACGAGCAGTACTTC.

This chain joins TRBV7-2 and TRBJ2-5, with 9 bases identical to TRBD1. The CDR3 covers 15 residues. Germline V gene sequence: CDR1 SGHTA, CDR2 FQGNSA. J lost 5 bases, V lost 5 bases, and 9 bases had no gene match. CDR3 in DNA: TGTGCCAGCAGCCCAAACAGGGGGCACCCGGAGACCCAGTACTTC. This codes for CASSPNRGHPETQYF.

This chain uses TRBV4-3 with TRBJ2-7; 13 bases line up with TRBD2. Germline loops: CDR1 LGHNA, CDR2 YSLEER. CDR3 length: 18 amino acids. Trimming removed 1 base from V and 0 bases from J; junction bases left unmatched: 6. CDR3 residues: CASSQGLAGGQYSYEQYF. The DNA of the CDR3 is TGCGCCAGCAGCCAAGGACTAGCGGGGGGCCAATACTCCTACGAGCAGTACTTC.

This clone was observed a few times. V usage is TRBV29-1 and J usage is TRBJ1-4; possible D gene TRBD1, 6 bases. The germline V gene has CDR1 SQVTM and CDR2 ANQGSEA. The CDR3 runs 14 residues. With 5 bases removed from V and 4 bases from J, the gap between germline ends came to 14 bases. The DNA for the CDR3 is TGCAGCGTTAAACGACAGGCGATTAATGAAAAACTGTTTTTT. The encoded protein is CSVKRQAINEKLFF.

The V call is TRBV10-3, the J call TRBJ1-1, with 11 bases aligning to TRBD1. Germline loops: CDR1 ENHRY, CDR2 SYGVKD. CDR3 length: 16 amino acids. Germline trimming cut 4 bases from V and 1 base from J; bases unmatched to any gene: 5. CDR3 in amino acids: CAISALGQGANTEAFF. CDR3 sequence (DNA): TGTGCCATCAGTGCCCTCGGACAGGGGGCGAACACTGAAGCTTTCTTT.

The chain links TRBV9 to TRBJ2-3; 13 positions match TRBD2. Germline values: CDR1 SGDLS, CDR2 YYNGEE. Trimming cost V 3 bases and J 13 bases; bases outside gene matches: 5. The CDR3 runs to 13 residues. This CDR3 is CASSAKLAGGEYF. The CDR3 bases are TGTGCCAGCAGCGCCAAACTAGCGGGGGGGGAGTATTTT. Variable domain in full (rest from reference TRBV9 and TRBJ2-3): DSGVTQTPKHLITATGQRVTLRCSPRSGDLSVYWYQQSLDQGLQFLIQYYNGEERAKGNILERFSAQQFPDLHSELNLSSLELGDSALYFCASSAKLAGGEYFGPGTRLTVL.

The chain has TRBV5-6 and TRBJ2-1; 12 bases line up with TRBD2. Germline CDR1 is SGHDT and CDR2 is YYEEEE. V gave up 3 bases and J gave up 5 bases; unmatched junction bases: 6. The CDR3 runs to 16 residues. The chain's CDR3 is CASSWATSGRNNEQFF. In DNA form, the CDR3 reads TGTGCCAGCAGCTGGGCGACTAGCGGGAGAAACAATGAGCAGTTCTTC.

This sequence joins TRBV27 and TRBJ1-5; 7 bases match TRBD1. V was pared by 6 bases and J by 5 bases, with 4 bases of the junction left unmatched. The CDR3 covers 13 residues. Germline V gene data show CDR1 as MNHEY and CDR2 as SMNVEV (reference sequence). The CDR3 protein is CASSKDRDQPQHF. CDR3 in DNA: TGTGCCAGCAGCAAAGACAGGGATCAGCCCCAGCATTTT.

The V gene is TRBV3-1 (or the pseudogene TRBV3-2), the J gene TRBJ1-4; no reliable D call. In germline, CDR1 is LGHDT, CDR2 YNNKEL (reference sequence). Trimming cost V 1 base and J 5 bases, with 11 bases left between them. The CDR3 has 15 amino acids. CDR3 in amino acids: CASSQGNYANEKLFF. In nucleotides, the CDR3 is TGTGCCAGCAGCCAAGGGAACTATGCGAATGAAAAACTGTTTTTT.

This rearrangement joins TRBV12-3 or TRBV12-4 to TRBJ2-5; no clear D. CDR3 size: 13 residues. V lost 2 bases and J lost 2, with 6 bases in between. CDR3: CASSLSPQETQYF. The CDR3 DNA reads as TGTGCCAGCAGTTTATCTCCTCAAGAGACCCAGTACTTC.

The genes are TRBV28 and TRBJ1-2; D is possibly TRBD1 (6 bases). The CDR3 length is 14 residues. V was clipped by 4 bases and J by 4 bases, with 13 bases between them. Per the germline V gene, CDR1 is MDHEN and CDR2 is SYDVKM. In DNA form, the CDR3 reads TGTGCCAGCAGTTCACCTACAGGGACCTATGGCTACACCTTC. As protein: CASSSPTGTYGYTF.

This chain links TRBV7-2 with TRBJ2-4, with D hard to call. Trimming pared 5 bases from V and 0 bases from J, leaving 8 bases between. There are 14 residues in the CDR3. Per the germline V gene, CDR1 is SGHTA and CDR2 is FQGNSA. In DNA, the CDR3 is TGTGCCAGCAGCGACACCCTAGCCAAAAACATTCAGTACTTC. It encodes CASSDTLAKNIQYF.

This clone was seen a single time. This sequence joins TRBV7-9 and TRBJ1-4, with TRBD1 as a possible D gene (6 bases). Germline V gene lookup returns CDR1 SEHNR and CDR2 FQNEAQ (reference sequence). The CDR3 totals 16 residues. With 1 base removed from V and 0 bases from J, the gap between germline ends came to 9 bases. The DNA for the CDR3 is TGTGCCAGCAGCTTAGGGACAGCCTCAACTAATGAAAAACTGTTTTTT. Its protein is CASSLGTASTNEKLFF.

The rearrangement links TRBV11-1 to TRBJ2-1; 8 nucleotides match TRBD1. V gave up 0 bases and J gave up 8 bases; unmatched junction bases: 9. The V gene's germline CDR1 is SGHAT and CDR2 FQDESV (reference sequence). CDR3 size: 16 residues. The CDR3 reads CASSLADREGMDEQFF. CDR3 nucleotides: TGTGCCAGCAGCTTAGCGGACAGGGAAGGGATGGATGAGCAGTTCTTC.

CDR3 protein: CASSLHRGWDNNSPLHF. CDR3 sequence (DNA): TGTGCCAGCAGCTTGCATAGGGGATGGGACAATAATTCACCCCTCCACTTT. The chain combines TRBV5-6 with TRBJ1-6; maybe TRBD1 (6 bases). The CDR3 runs 17 residues. Germline CDR1 reads SGHDT; CDR2 reads YYEEEE. V was shortened by 1 base and J by 5 bases, with 16 bases between the two germline ends.

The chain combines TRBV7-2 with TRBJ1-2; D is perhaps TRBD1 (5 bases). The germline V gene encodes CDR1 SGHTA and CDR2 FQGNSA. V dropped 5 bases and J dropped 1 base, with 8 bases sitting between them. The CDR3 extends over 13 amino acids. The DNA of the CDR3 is TGTGCCAGCAGCCCCGACAGTAACTATGGCTACACCTTC. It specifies CASSPDSNYGYTF. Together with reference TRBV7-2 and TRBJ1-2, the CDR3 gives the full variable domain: GAGVSQSPSNKVTEKGKDVELRCDPISGHTALYWYRQSLGQGLEFLIYFQGNSAPDKSGLPSDRFSAERTGGSVSTLTIQRTQQEDSAVYLCASSPDSNYGYTFGSGTRLTVV.

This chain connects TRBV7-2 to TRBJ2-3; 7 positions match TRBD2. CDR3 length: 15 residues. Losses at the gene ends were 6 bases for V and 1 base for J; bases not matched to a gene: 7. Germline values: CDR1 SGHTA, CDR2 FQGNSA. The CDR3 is CASSHPTSGTDTQYF. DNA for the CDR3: TGTGCCAGCAGTCACCCTACTAGCGGCACAGATACGCAGTATTTT. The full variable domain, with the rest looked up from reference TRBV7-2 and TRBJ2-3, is GAGVSQSPSNKVTEKGKDVELRCDPISGHTALYWYRQSLGQGLEFLIYFQGNSAPDKSGLPSDRFSAERTGGSVSTLTIQRTQQEDSAVYLCASSHPTSGTDTQYFGPGTRLTVL.

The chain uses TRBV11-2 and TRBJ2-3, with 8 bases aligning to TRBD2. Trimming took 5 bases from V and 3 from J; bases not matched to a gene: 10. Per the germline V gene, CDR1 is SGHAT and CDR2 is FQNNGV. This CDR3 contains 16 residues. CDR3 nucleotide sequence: TGTGCCAGCAGCCCCCTCGGGGGGGGGCTAACAGATACGCAGTATTTT. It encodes CASSPLGGGLTDTQYF.